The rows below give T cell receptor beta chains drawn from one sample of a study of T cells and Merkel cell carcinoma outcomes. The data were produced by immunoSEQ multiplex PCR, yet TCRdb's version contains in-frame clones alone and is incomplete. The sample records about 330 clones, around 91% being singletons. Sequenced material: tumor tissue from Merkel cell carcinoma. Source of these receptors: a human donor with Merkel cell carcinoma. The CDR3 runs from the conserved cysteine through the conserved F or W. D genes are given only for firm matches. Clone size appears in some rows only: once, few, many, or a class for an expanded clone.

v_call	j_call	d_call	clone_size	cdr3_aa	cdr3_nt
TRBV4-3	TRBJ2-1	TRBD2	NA	CASSQGLARGDEQFF	TGCGCCAGCAGCCAAGGACTAGCGAGAGGCGATGAGCAGTTCTTC
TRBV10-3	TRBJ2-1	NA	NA	CAIRGLDNEQFF	TGTGCCATAAGAGGCCTAGACAATGAGCAGTTCTTC
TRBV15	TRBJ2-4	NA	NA	CATSNQGELAKNIQYF	TGTGCCACCAGCAATCAGGGAGAACTAGCCAAAAACATTCAGTACTTC
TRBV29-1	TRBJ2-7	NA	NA	CSVVGREQYF	TGCAGCGTTGTAGGGAGGGAGCAGTACTTC
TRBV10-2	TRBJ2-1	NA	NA	CASSLAVEQFF	TGCGCCAGCAGCTTAGCGGTCGAGCAGTTCTTC
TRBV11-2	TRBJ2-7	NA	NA	CASSFSIGDNSYEQYF	TGTGCCAGCAGCTTTTCAATCGGGGACAACTCCTACGAGCAGTACTTC
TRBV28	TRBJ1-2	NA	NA	CASNPRGAPRGYTF	TGTGCCAGCAACCCGAGGGGCGCCCCCCGCGGCTACACCTTC
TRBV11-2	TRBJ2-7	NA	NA	CASSVTSSPDEQYF	TGTGCCAGCAGCGTGACTAGTAGCCCCGACGAGCAGTACTTC
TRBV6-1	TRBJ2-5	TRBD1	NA	CASSEAWTGGSQTQYF	TGTGCCAGCAGTGAAGCGTGGACAGGGGGCAGTCAGACCCAGTACTTC
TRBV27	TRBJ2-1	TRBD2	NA	CASSPTTSGEGSYNEQFF	TGTGCCAGCAGTCCTACGACTAGCGGGGAAGGCTCCTACAATGAGCAGTTCTTC
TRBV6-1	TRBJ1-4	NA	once	CASSSTVNYEKLFF	TGTGCCAGCAGTTCGACGGTGAATTATGAAAAACTGTTTTTT
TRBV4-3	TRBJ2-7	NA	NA	CASSHTSFHEQYF	TGCGCCAGCAGCCATACTAGCTTCCACGAGCAGTACTTC
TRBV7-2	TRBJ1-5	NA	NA	CASSSYSNQPQHF	TGTGCCAGCAGCTCTTACAGTAATCAGCCCCAGCATTTT
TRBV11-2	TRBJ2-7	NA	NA	CASSLRQSEQYF	TGTGCCAGCAGCTTAAGGCAGTCCGAACAGTACTTC
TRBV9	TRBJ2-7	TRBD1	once	CASSVAPGQGYEQYF	TGTGCCAGCAGCGTAGCCCCGGGACAGGGCTACGAGCAGTACTTC
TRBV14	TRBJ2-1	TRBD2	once	CASSQTPGLAGGPGSEQFF	TGTGCCAGCAGCCAGACCCCGGGACTAGCGGGAGGGCCGGGTAGTGAGCAGTTCTTC